This T cell receptor beta chain was captured in a study of T cells expressing NK-cell markers. One entry per CDR3 protein, without DNA, is what TCRdb gives after re-calling the 5' RACE reads. Its table records 550,000 or so distinct CDR3 sequences. Sequencing input: blood T cells: a sorted CD56 or NKG2C T cell subset, CD4+ or CD8+ T cells, or bulk PBMC T cells (not recorded which). This sequence was found in a man between 18 and 29 years old in good health.

CDR3 loop: CASSLERAAKNIQYF. The rearrangement links TRBV7-8 to TRBJ2-4. CDR1 is SGHVS and CDR2 is FQNEAQ in the germline V gene. This CDR3 contains 15 residues. Combining the CDR3 with reference TRBV7-8 and TRBJ2-4 gives the whole variable domain GAGVSQSPRYKVAKRGQDVALRCDPISGHVSLFWYQQALGQGPEFLTYFQNEAQLDKSGLPSDRFFAERPEGSVSTLKIQRTQQEDSAVYLCASSLERAAKNIQYFGAGTRLSVL.